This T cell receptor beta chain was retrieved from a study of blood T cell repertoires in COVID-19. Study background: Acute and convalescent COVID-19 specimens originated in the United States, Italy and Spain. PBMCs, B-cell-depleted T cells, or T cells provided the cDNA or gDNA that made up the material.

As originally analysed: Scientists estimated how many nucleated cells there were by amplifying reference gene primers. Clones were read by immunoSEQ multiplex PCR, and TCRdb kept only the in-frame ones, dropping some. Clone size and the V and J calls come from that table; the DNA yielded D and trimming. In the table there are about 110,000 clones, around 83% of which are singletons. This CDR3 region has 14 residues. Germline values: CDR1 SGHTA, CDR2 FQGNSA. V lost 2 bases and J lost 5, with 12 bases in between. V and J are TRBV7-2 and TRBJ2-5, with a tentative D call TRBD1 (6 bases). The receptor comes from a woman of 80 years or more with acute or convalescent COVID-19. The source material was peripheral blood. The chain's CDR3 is CASSLQGPVETQYF. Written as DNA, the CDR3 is TGTGCCAGCAGCTTACAGGGGCCGGTGGAGACCCAGTACTTC.